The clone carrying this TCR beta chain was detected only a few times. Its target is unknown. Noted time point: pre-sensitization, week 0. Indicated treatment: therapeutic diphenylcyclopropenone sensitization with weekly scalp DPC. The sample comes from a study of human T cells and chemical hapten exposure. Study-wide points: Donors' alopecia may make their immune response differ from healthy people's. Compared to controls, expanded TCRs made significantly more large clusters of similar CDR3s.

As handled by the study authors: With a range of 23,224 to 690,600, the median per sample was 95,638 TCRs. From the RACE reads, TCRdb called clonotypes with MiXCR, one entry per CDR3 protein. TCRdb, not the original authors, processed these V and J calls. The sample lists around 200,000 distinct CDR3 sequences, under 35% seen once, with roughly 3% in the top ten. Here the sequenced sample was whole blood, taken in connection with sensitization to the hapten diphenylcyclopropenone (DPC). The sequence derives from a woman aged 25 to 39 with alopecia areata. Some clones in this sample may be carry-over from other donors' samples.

The CDR3 nucleotides are TGTGCCAGCAGTCCCCGACAGGGGGCCATGAACACTGAAGCTTTCTTT. This codes for CASSPRQGAMNTEAFF. The chain links TRBV27 to TRBJ1-1, with TRBD1 matching 10 bases. This CDR3 spans 16 amino acids. The junction had 6 bases not matched to a gene; V was cut back by 5 bases and J by 0 bases. Germline V lookup: CDR1 MNHEY, CDR2 SMNVEV (reference sequence).